The source of this TCR beta chain is a study of tumor and adjacent non-tumor tissue in lung cancer. The overall study: Stage I to III disease affected 10 men and several women aged about 31 to 85. Study observations and caveats: Tumor TCR diversity, when higher, was linked to shorter survival.

The template was RNA from unsorted bulk tissue. More than 3 cm separated this lung sample from the edge of the tumor. A remark on this clonotype: The antigen remains unidentified. The conserved final phenylalanine or tryptophan is absent from the CDR3, which likely points to a read error. Because the CDR3's place on the DNA is in doubt, the DNA is left out and the CDR3 is given as listed by TCRdb.

Three rounds of nested PCR, following a modified ARM-PCR protocol, produced the TCRbeta library. One entry per CDR3 protein, called by TCRdb with MiXCR from the multiplex PCR reads. The sample has 35,000 to 50,000 distinct CDR3 sequences, about three fifths seen once. CDR1 and CDR2 from the germline V gene are SGHAT and FQNNGV. The CDR3 totals 15 residues, both ends included. The clonotype originates from a middle-aged man with non-small cell lung cancer. The chain joins TRBV11-2 to TRBJ1-2; the D segment call TRBD1 is taken from the table without a DNA check. Sample: distant non-tumor lung tissue. The CDR3 sequence: CTSTLARQGPYGYAL.